The clone carrying this T cell receptor (beta chain) has just one count. Its antigen is unknown. The repertoire was sequenced with immunoSEQ multiplex PCR; TCRdb's copy has only in-frame clones and lacks some. Of 180,000 or so clones in the sample, around 95% are singletons; the top ten hold 0.6% to 0.7%. Germline V gene lookup returns CDR1 ENHRY and CDR2 SYGVKD. The CDR3 runs 14 residues. The ends were cut back, 6 bases at V and 0 bases at J, with 11 bases in the middle. This entry is derived from a study of T cell responses to AZD1222 COVID-19 vaccine. Study overall: Second-dose intervals of approximately 4 or approximately 12 weeks were pooled. Study observations and caveats: Every sample of the repertoires postdated the peak T cell response. Only a handful of AZD1222 recipients tested seropositive at baseline. Females made up more of the donors, who were largely white British, and clonal diversity may have come out too low.

Sequenced here: peripheral blood, sampled on day 0 of AZD1222 vaccination. This TCR was recovered from an adult in good health. The chain is built from TRBV10-3 and TRBJ1-1; D is uncertain. The CDR3 loop is CAIREDTMNTEAFF. The DNA of the CDR3 is TGTGCCATCAGAGAAGACACCATGAACACTGAAGCTTTCTTT.